This T cell receptor (beta chain) was captured by sequencing in a study of T cell repertoires in cytomegalovirus infection. Study in general: Indications came from public TCR beta signatures; they pointed to CMV infection and to a matching HLA type.

The CDR3 has 13 residues. Germline trimming cut 5 bases from V and 9 bases from J; bases unmatched to any gene: 8. About this clonotype: The antigen remains undetermined.

Study-level results: Clonotypes of TCR beta that were HLA-C-restricted and CMV-specific dominated the ex vivo response.

TCRdb re-called the reads with MiXCR, one entry per CDR3 protein. Of some 700,000 distinct CDR3 sequences listed, approximately 34% are singletons. J is TRBJ1-2 and V is TRBV12-3 or TRBV12-4, with 8 bases matching TRBD1. The sequence derives from a human donor in good health (CMV status not recorded). Some clones in this sample may be carry-over from other donors' samples. The specimen sequenced was PBMCs. The CDR3 sequence is CASSDRGGTSYTF. Here the CDR3 DNA reads TGTGCCAGCAGTGACAGGGGCGGGACAAGCTACACCTTC.